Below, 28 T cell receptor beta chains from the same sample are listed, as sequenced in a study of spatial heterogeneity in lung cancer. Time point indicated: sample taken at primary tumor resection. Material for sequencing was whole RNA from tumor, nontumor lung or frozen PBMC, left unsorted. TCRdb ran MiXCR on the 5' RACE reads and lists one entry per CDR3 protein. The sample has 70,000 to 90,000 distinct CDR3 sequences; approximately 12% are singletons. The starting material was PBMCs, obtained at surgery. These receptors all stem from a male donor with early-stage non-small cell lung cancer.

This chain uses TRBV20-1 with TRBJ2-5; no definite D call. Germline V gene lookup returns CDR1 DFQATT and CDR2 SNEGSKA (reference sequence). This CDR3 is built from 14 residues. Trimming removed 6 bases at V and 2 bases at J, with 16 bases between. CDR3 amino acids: CSAAQAHEQETQYF. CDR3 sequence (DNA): TGCAGTGCCGCCCAAGCCCACGAACAAGAGACCCAGTACTTC.

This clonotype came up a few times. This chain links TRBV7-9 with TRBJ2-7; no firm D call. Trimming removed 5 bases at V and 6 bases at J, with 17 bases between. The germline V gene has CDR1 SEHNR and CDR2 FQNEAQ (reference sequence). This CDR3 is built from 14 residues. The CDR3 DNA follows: TGTGCCAGCAGCCCCTTTTCTGGTCAACCCGAGCAGTACTTC. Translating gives CASSPFSGQPEQYF.

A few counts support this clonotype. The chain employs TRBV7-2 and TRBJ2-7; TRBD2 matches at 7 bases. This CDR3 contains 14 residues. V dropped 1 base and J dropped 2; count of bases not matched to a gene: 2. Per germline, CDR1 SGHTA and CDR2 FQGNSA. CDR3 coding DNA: TGTGCCAGCAGCTTAGGCCTAGCGGCCTACGAGCAGTACTTC. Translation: CASSLGLAAYEQYF.

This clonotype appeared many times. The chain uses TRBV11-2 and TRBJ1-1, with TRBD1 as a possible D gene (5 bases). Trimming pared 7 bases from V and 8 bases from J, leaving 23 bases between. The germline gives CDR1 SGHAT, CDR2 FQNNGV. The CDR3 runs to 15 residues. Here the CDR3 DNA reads TGTGCCAGCAAACCAAACCCCACAGGTATCGCCGAAGCTTTCTTT. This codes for CASKPNPTGIAEAFF.

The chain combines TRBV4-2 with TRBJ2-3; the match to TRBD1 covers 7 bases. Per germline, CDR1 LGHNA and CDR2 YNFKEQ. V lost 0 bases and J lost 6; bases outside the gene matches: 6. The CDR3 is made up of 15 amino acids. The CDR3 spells CASSQDAPTGDTQYF. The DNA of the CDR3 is TGTGCCAGCAGCCAAGATGCCCCGACAGGGGATACGCAGTATTTT.

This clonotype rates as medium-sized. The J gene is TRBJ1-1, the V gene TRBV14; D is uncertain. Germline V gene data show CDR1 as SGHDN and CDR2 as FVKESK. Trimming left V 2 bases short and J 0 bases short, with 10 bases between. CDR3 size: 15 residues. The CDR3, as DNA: TGTGCCAGCAGCCAATTAGCAGTCATGAACACTGAAGCTTTCTTT. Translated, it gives CASSQLAVMNTEAFF.

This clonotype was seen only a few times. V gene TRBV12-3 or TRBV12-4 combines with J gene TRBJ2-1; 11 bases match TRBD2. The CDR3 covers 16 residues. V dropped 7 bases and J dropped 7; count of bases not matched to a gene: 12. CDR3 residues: CASNPRGLAVFNEQFF. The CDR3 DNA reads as TGTGCCAGCAACCCAAGGGGACTAGCGGTCTTTAATGAGCAGTTCTTC.

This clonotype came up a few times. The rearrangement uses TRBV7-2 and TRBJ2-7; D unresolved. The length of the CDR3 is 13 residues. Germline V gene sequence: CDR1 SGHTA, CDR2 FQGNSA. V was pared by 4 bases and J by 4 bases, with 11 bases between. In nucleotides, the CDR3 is TGTGCCAGCAGCTCGGACCCCCTATACGAGCAGTACTTC. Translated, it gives CASSSDPLYEQYF.

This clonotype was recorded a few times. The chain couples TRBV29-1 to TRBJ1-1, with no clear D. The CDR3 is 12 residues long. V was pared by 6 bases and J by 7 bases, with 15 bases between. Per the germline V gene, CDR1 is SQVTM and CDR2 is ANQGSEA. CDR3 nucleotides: TGCAGCGTAAGGGAAGGCCACGGTGAAGCTTTCTTT. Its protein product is CSVREGHGEAFF.

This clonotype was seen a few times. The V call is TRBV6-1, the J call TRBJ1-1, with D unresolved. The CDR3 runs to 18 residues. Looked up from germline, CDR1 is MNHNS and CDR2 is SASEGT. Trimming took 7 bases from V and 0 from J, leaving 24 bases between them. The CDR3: CASTPSEVNLGMNTEAFF. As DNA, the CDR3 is TGTGCCAGCACTCCGAGTGAGGTAAACTTGGGGATGAACACTGAAGCTTTCTTT.

CDR3 residues: CASSFTGTGEEKLFF. DNA for the CDR3: TGCGCCAGCAGCTTCACCGGGACAGGGGAAGAAAAACTGTTTTTT. The chain carries TRBV5-1 and TRBJ1-4; 10 bases are a match to TRBD1. The V segment lost 2 bases and the J segment 8 bases; nucleotides outside the gene matches: 6. In germline, CDR1 is SGHRS, CDR2 YFSETQ. CDR3 size: 15 residues. Full variable domain (outside the CDR3, taken from reference TRBV5-1 and TRBJ1-4): KAGVTQTPRYLIKTRGQQVTLSCSPISGHRSVSWYQQTPGQGLQFLFEYFSETQRNKGNFPGRFSGRQFSNSRSEMNVSTLELGDSALYLCASSFTGTGEEKLFFGSGTQLSVL.

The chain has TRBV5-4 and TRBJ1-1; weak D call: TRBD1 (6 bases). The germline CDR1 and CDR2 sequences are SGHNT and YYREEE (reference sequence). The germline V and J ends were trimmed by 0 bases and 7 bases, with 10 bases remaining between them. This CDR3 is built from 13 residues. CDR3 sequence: CASSLDGGGEAFF. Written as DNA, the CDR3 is TGTGCCAGCAGCTTGGACGGGGGCGGTGAAGCTTTCTTT.

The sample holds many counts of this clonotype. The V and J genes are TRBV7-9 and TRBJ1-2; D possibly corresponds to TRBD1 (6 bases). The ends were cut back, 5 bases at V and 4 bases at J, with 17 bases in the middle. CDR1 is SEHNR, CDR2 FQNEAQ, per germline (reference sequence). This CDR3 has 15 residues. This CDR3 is CASSPGDTRIYGYTF. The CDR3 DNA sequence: TGTGCCAGCAGCCCAGGGGATACAAGGATCTATGGCTACACCTTC.

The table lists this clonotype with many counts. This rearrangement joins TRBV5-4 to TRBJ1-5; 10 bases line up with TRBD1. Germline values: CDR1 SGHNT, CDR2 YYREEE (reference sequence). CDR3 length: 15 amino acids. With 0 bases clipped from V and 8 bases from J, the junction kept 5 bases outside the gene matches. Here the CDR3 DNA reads TGTGCCAGCAGCTTGGGACAGGGGGCTAGTGAGCCCCAGCATTTT. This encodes CASSLGQGASEPQHF.

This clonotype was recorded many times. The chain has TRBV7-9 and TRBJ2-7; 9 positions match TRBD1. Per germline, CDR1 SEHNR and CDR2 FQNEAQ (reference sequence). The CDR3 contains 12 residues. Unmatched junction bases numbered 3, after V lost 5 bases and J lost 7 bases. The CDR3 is CASSRTGVEQYF. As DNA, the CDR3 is TGTGCCAGCAGCCGGACAGGGGTTGAGCAGTACTTC. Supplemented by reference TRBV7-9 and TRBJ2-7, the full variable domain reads DTGVSQNPRHKITKRGQNVTFRCDPISEHNRLYWYRQTLGQGPEFLTYFQNEAQLEKSRLLSDRFSAERPKGSFSTLEIQRTEQGDSAMYLCASSRTGVEQYFGPGTRLTVT.

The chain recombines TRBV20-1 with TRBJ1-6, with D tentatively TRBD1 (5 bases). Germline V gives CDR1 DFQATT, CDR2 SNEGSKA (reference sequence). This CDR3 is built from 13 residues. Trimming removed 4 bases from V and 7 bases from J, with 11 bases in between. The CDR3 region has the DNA TGCAGTGCTACTCCGGGACCCAATTCACCCCTCCACTTT. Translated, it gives CSATPGPNSPLHF.

The chain's CDR3 is CAWTLKVAGEDYTF. The CDR3 DNA is TGTGCCTGGACCCTAAAGGTGGCAGGGGAGGACTACACCTTC. The V call is TRBV30, the J call TRBJ1-2; tentative D call: TRBD1 (6 bases). Between the trimmed V and J ends, which lost 4 bases and 10 bases, there was a span of 22 bases. Germline lookup yields CDR1 GTSNPN and CDR2 SVGIG (reference sequence). This CDR3 spans 14 amino acids. Drawing the rest from reference TRBV30 and TRBJ1-2, the complete variable domain is SQTIHQWPATLVQPVGSPLSLECTVEGTSNPNLYWYRQAAGRGLQLLFYSVGIGQISSEVPQNLSASRPQDRQFILSSKKLLLSDSGFYLCAWTLKVAGEDYTFGSGTRLTVV.

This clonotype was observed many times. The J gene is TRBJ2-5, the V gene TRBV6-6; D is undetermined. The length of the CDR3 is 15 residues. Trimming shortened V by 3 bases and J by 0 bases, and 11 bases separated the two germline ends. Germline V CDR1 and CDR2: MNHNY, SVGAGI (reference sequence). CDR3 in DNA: TGTGCCAGCAGTTATCGGGCAGGACACCAAGAGACCCAGTACTTC. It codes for CASSYRAGHQETQYF.

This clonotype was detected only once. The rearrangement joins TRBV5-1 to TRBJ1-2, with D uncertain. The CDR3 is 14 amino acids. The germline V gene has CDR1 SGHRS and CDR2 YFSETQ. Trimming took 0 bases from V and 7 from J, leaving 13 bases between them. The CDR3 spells CASSLASAGGGYTF. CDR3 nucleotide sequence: TGCGCCAGCAGCTTGGCGTCAGCCGGTGGTGGCTACACCTTC.

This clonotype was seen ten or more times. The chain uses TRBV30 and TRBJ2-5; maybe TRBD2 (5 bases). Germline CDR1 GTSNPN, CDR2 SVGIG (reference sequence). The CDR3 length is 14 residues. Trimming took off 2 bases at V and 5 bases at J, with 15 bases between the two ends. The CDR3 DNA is TGTGCCTGGAGTAAGAGGGAGATGTTGGAGACCCAGTACTTC. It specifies CAWSKREMLETQYF.

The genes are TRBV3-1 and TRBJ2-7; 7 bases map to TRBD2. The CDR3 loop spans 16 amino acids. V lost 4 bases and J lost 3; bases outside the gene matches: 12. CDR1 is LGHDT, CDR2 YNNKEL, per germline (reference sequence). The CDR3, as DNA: TGTGCCAGCAGCCCGCCTCCGGGGGGAGCAATCTACGAGCAGTACTTC. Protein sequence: CASSPPPGGAIYEQYF.

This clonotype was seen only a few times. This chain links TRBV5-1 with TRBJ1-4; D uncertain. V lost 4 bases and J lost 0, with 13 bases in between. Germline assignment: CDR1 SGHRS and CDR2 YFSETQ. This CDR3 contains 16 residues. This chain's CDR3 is CASSADGPSTNEKLFF. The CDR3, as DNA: TGCGCCAGCAGCGCGGACGGACCTTCAACTAATGAAAAACTGTTTTTT.

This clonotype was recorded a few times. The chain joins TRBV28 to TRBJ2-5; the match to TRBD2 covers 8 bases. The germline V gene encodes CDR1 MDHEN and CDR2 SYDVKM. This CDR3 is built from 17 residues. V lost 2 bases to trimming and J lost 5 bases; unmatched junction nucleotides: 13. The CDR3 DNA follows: TGTGCCAGCAGTTTACCATTCCTCAGCGGGAGCTGGGAGACCCAGTACTTC. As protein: CASSLPFLSGSWETQYF.

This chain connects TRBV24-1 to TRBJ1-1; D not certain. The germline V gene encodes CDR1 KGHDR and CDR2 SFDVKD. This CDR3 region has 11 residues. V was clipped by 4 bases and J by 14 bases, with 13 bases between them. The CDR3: CATSEGWSSFF. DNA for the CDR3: TGTGCCACCAGTGAGGGTTGGTCGTCGTTCTTT.

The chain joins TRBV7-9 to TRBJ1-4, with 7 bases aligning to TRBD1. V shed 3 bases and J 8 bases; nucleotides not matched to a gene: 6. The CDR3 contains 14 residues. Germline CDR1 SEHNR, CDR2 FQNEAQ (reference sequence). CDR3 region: CASSFGQGDEKLFF. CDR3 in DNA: TGTGCCAGCAGCTTTGGGCAGGGGGACGAAAAACTGTTTTTT.

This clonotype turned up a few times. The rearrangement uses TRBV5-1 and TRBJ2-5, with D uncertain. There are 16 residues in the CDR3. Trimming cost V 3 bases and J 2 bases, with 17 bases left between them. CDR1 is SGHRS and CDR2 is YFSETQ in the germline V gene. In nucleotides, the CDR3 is TGCGCCAGCAGCTCGCTAGGAAGGAGTGTTCAAGAGACCCAGTACTTC. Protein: CASSSLGRSVQETQYF.

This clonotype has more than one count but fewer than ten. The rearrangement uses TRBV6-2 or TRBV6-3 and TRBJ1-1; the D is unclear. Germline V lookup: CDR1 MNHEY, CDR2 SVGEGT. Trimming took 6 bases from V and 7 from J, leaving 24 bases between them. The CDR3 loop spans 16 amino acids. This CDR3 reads CASRMDAARPHLEAFF. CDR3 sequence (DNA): TGTGCCAGCAGAATGGACGCCGCAAGGCCCCATCTTGAAGCTTTCTTT.

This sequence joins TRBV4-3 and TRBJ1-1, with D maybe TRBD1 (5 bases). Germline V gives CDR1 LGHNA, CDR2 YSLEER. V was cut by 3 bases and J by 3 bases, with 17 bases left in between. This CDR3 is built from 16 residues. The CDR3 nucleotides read TGCGCCAGCAGCCAGGGCTTCAGGGTTGGTGACACTGAAGCTTTCTTT. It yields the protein CASSQGFRVGDTEAFF.